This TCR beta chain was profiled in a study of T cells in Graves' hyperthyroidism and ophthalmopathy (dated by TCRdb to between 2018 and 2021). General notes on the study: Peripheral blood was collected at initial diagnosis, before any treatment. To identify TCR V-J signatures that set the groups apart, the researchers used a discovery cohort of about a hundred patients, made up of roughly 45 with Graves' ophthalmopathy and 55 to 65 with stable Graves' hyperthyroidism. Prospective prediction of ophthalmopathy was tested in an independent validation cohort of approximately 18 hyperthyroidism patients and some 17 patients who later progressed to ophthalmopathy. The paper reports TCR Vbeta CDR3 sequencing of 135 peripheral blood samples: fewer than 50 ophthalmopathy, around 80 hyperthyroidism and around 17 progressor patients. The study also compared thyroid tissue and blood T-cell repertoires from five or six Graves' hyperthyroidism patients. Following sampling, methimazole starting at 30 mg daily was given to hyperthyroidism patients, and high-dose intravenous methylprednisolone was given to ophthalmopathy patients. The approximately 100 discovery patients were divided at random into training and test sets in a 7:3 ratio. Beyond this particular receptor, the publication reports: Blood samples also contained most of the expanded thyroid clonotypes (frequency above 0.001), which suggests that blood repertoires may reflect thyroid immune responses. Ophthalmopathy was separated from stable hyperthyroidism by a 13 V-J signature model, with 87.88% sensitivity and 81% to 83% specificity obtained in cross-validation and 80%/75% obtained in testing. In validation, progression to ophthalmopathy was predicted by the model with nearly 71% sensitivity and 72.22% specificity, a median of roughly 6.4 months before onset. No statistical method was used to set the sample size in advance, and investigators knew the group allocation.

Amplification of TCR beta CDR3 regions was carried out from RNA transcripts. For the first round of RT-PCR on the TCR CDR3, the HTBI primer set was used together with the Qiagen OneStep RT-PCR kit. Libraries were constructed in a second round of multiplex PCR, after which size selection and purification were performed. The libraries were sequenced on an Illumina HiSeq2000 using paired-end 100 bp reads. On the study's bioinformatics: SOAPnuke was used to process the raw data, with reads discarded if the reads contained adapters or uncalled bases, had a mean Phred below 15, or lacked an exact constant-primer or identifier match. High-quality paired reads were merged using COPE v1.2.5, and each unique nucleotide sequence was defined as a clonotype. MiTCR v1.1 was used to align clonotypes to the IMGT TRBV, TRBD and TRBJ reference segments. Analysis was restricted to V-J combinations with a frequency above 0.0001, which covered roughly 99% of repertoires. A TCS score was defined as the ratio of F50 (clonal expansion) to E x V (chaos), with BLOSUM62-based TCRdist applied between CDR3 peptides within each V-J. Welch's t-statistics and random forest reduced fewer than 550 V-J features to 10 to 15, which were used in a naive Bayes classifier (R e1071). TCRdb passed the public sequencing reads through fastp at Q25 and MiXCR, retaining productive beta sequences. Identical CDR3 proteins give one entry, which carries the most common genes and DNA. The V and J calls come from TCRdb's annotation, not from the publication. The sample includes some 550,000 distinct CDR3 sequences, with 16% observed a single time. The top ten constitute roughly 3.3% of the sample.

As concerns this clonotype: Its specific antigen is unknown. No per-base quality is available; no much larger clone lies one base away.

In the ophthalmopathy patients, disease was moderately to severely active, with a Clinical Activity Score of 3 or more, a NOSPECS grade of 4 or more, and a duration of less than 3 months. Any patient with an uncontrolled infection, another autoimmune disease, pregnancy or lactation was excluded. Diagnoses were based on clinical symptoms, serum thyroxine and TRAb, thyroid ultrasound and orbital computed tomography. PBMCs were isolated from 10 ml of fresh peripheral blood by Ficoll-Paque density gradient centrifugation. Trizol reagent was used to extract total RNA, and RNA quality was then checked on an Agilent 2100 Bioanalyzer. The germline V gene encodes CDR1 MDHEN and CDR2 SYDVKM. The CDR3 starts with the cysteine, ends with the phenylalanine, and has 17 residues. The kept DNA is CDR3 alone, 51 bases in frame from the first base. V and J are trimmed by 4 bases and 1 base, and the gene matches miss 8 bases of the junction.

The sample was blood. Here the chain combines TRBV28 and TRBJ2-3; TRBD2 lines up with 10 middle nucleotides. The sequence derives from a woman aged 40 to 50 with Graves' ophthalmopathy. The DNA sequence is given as TGTGCCAGCAGTTCTAGCGGGAGCGTTGGCGGCACAGATACGCAGTATTTT. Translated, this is CASSSSGSVGGTDTQYF.